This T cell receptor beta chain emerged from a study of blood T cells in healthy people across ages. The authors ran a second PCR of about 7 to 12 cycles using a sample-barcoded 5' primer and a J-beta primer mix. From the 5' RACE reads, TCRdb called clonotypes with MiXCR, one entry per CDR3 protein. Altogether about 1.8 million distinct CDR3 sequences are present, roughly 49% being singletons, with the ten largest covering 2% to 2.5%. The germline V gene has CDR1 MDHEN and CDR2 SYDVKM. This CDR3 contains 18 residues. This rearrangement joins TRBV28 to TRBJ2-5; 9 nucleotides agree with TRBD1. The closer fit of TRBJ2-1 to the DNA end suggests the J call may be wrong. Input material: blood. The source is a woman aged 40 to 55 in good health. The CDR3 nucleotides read TGTGCCAGCAGTTCGGCCGCGGAAGGGATGGGACAGGGCGAGACCCAGTTCTTC. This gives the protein CASSSAAEGMGQGETQFF.